This is a list of T cell receptor beta chains from one sample in a study of blood T cell repertoires in COVID-19. Profiled with immunoSEQ multiplex PCR; TCRdb holds only in-frame clones, not every one. The sample records about 190,000 clones, roughly 80% being singletons. Sample: peripheral blood. These receptors originate from a man in his 60s with active or convalescent COVID-19. Each CDR3 is given with its conserved first and last residue. Fields, in order: clone size, D gene, J gene, V gene, CDR3 protein, CDR3 DNA. D genes are given only for firm matches. Not every row has a clone size; where given, it reads once, few, many or a size class.

>.|.|TRBJ2-7|TRBV6-5
CASRRYYEQYF
TGTGCCAGCAGGAGGTACTACGAGCAGTACTTC
>.|TRBD2|TRBJ2-5|TRBV28
CASGTSGRGTRETQYF
TGTGCCAGCGGGACTAGCGGGAGGGGAACTAGAGAGACCCAGTACTTC
>.|TRBD1|TRBJ1-5|TRBV6-1
CASSEAHRGSSNQPQHF
TGTGCCAGCAGTGAAGCGCACAGGGGGTCTAGCAATCAGCCCCAGCATTTT
>.|TRBD2|TRBJ2-5|TRBV18
CASSADSRGAGETQYF
TGTGCCAGCTCAGCCGACTCGCGAGGAGCGGGGGAGACCCAGTACTTC
>.|.|TRBJ2-2|TRBV28
CASRSVSGGSGELFF
TGTGCCAGCCGTTCCGTGTCAGGGGGGTCCGGGGAGCTGTTTTTT
>.|.|TRBJ1-5|TRBV28
CASSPQGGGNQPQHF
TGTGCCAGCAGTCCCCAGGGCGGGGGCAATCAGCCCCAGCATTTT
>.|.|TRBJ2-3|TRBV7-3
CASAGQGNTDTQYF
TGTGCCAGCGCAGGTCAGGGAAACACAGATACGCAGTATTTT
>.|.|TRBJ2-5|TRBV14
CASSQGDWMYQETQYF
TGTGCCAGCAGCCAAGGTGACTGGATGTACCAAGAGACCCAGTACTTC
>.|.|TRBJ2-1|TRBV28
CASTMGASGDNEQFF
TGTGCCAGCACCATGGGGGCATCGGGTGACAATGAGCAGTTCTTC
>.|TRBD1|TRBJ2-2|TRBV6-5
CASIGQGSSPGELFF
TGTGCCAGCATTGGACAGGGATCGAGCCCCGGGGAGCTGTTTTTT
>.|TRBD1|TRBJ1-1|TRBV6-6
CASRKTGGEAFF
TGTGCCAGCAGAAAAACAGGGGGCGAAGCTTTCTTT
>.|TRBD1|TRBJ1-2|TRBV28
CASSSGTGGFNGYTF
TGTGCCAGCAGTTCCGGGACAGGGGGCTTTAATGGCTACACCTTC
>few|.|TRBJ1-1|TRBV7-9
CASSSGVNTEAFF
TGTGCCAGCAGCTCGGGGGTTAACACTGAAGCTTTCTTT
>.|.|TRBJ2-7|TRBV5-1
CASSLQNGGLDEQYF
TGCGCCAGCAGCCTACAAAACGGAGGGTTAGACGAGCAGTACTTC
>once|.|TRBJ1-1|TRBV3-1/TRBV3-2
CASSPMGRNTGDTEAFF
TGTGCCAGCAGCCCTATGGGGAGGAACACGGGGGACACTGAAGCTTTCTTT
>.|TRBD1|TRBJ2-5|TRBV11-2
CASRGRGPETQYF
TGTGCCAGCAGAGGCAGGGGGCCGGAGACCCAGTACTTC
>.|TRBD1|TRBJ1-1|TRBV2
CASTLTGYFTEAFF
TGTGCCAGCACCTTGACAGGGTATTTCACTGAAGCTTTCTTT
>few|.|TRBJ1-6|TRBV7-2
CASSSIRPGSPLHF
TGTGCCAGCAGTTCCATACGCCCGGGTTCACCCCTCCACTTT
>.|TRBD1|TRBJ1-3|TRBV6-5
CASSQGAGQNTIYF
TGTGCCAGCAGCCAGGGGGCAGGGCAGAACACCATATATTTT
>.|TRBD1|TRBJ2-7|TRBV5-1
CASSTRQGPSSYEQYF
TGCGCCAGCAGCACCCGACAGGGGCCAAGCTCCTACGAGCAGTACTTC
>few|TRBD1|TRBJ2-3|TRBV7-2
CASSLADRATDTQYF
TGTGCCAGCAGCTTAGCCGACAGGGCGACAGATACGCAGTATTTT
>.|TRBD2|TRBJ2-7|TRBV11-2
CASSLAFRTRASYEQYF
TGTGCCAGCAGCTTAGCTTTCCGGACTAGAGCCTCCTACGAGCAGTACTTC
>.|TRBD1|TRBJ2-5|TRBV9
CASSVRPNRGAETQYF
TGTGCCAGCAGCGTACGCCCAAACAGGGGGGCTGAGACCCAGTACTTC
>.|.|TRBJ2-5|TRBV2
CASSVDRTQETQYF
TGTGCCAGCAGTGTCGACAGGACCCAAGAGACCCAGTACTTC
>.|TRBD2|TRBJ2-3|TRBV24-1
CATSDSLGLVGTDTQYF
TGTGCCACCAGTGATTCCCTCGGACTAGTTGGCACAGATACGCAGTATTTT
>.|.|TRBJ2-2|TRBV15
CATSMGPGDTGELFF
TGTGCCACCAGCATGGGCCCCGGGGACACCGGGGAGCTGTTTTTT
>.|TRBD2|TRBJ2-5|TRBV9
CASSKSGAKVTQYF
TGTGCCAGCAGCAAAAGCGGGGCAAAGGTGACCCAGTACTTC
>.|.|TRBJ2-3|TRBV29-1
CSVSSTARTDTQYF
TGCAGCGTTTCGAGCACCGCCCGCACAGATACGCAGTATTTT
>.|TRBD2|TRBJ2-7|TRBV11-2
CASSFGGTSYEQYF
TGTGCCAGCAGCTTCGGGGGGACCTCCTACGAGCAGTACTTC
>.|.|TRBJ2-7|TRBV6-1
CASSDYYEQYF
TGTGCCAGCAGTGATTACTACGAGCAGTACTTC
>.|.|TRBJ1-6|TRBV5-5
CASSQDISPLHF
TGTGCCAGCAGCCAGGACATTTCACCCCTCCACTTT
>many|.|TRBJ1-5|TRBV18
CASSPGAGGYQPQHF
TGTGCCAGCTCACCCGGTGCGGGGGGCTATCAGCCCCAGCATTTT
>.|TRBD1|TRBJ1-2|TRBV5-1
CASSAGTGAGDGYTF
TGCGCCAGCAGCGCGGGGACAGGGGCAGGGGATGGCTACACCTTC
>.|TRBD1|TRBJ2-2|TRBV7-2
CASSPTGWDGELFF
TGTGCCAGCAGCCCGACAGGGTGGGACGGGGAGCTGTTTTTT
>.|TRBD2|TRBJ2-3|TRBV5-1
CASSLELLAGGGDTQYF
TGCGCCAGCAGCTTGGAGCTTTTAGCGGGAGGTGGAGATACGCAGTATTTT
>once|TRBD1|TRBJ2-3|TRBV4-2
CASSQAPGGLTDTQYF
TGTGCCAGCAGCCAAGCCCCAGGGGGCTTAACAGATACGCAGTATTTT
>.|TRBD1|TRBJ1-1|TRBV14
CASSPRTGGFGNTEAFF
TGTGCCAGCAGCCCCAGGACAGGGGGCTTCGGGAACACTGAAGCTTTCTTT
>.|TRBD2|TRBJ2-7|TRBV6-5
CASSSTPSSGNEQYF
TGTGCCAGCAGTTCGACACCTTCTAGCGGAAACGAGCAGTACTTC
>.|.|TRBJ2-1|TRBV5-1
CASSPGTRNEQFF
TGCGCCAGCAGCCCTGGGACTCGGAATGAGCAGTTCTTC
>few|.|TRBJ1-2|TRBV27
CASSLFGGDGYTF
TGTGCCAGCAGTTTATTTGGGGGGGATGGCTACACCTTC